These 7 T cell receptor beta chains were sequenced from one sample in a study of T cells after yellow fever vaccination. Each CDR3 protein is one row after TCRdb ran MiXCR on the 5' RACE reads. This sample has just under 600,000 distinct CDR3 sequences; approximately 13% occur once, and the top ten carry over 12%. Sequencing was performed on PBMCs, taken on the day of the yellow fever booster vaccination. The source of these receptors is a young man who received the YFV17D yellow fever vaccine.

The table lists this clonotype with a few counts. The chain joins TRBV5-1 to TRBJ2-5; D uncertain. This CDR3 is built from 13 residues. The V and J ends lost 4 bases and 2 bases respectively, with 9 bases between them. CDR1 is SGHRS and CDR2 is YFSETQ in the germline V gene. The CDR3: CASSVITQETQYF. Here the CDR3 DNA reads TGCGCCAGCAGCGTGATCACTCAAGAGACCCAGTACTTC.

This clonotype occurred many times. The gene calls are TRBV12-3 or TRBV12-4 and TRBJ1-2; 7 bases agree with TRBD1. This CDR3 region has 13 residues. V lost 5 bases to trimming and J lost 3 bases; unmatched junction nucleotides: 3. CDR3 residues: CASSHGTDYGYTF. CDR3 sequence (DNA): TGTGCCAGCAGTCACGGGACAGACTATGGCTACACCTTC.

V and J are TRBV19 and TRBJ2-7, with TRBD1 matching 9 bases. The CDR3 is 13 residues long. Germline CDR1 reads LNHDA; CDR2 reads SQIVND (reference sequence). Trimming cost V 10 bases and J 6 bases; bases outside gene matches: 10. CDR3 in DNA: TGTGCCAACGGAACAGGGGGCATGAGCGAGCAGTACTTC. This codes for CANGTGGMSEQYF.

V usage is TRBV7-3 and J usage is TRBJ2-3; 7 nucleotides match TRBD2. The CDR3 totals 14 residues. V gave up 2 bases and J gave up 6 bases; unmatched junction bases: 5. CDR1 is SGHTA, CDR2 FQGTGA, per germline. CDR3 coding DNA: TGTGCCAGCAGCTTAGGGGTGGGAGGGGATACGCAGTATTTT. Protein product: CASSLGVGGDTQYF.

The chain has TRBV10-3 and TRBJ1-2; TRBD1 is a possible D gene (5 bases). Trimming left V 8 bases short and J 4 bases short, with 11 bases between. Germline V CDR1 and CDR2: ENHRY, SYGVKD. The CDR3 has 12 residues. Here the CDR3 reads CAISPQGYGYTF. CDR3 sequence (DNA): TGTGCCATCTCCCCCCAGGGCTATGGCTACACCTTC.

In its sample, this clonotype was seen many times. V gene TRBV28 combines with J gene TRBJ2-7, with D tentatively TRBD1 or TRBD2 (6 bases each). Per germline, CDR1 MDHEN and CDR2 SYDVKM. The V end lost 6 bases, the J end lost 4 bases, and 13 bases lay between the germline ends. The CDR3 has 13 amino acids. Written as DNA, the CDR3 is TGTGCCAGCAGCTTAAGAGGGGGGTACGAGCAGTACTTC. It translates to CASSLRGGYEQYF.

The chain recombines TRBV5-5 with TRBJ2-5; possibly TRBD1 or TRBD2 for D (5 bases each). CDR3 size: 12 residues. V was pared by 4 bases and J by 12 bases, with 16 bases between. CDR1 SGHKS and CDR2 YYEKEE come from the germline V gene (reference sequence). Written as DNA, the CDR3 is TGTGCCAGCAGCCCATCGGGGCACAAGAAGTACTTC. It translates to CASSPSGHKKYF.